The 20 T cell receptor beta chains reported below all come from one sample, sequenced in a study of radiotherapy plus CTLA-4 blockade in lung cancer. Clones were read by immunoSEQ multiplex PCR, and TCRdb kept only the in-frame ones, dropping some. The sample has some 120,000 clones; around 84% are singletons. The source was peripheral blood, collected from a patient treated with radiotherapy plus ipilimumab. The source of these receptors is a human donor with non-small cell lung cancer that progressed on radiotherapy plus ipilimumab. Some clones in this sample may be carry-over from other donors' samples.

The chain employs TRBV27 and TRBJ2-5; the match to TRBD2 covers 8 bases. Germline-derived CDR1 and CDR2 are MNHEY and SMNVEV (reference sequence). The CDR3 totals 15 residues. V dropped 3 bases and J dropped 0; count of bases not matched to a gene: 3. This CDR3 is CASSFGGGNQETQYF. CDR3 coding DNA: TGTGCCAGCAGTTTCGGGGGGGGGAACCAAGAGACCCAGTACTTC.

As for this clone: Different DNA sequences within this sample yield the same CDR3. V and J are TRBV7-2 and TRBJ1-4; D gene ambiguous. Per germline, CDR1 SGHTA and CDR2 FQGNSA. The CDR3 is 12 residues long. V was cut by 2 bases and J by 7 bases, with 5 bases left in between. The CDR3 here is CASSLQGEKLFF. The DNA of the CDR3 is TGTGCCAGCAGCTTACAAGGTGAAAAACTGTTTTTT.

On this clone itself: No DNA is shown, since the ends of the CDR3 on it are uncertain; the CDR3 is the one TCRdb lists. J is TRBJ1-1 and V is TRBV27; the tabulated D call, TRBD1, remains unverified against the DNA. The length of the CDR3 is 13 amino acids, counting both ends. CDR1 MNHEY and CDR2 SMNVEV come from the germline V gene (reference sequence). The CDR3 region is CASSFGLGTASFF.

V gene TRBV5-5 combines with J gene TRBJ1-2; 8 bases line up with TRBD1. The CDR3 is 15 amino acids. From germline, CDR1 is SGHKS and CDR2 YYEKEE (reference sequence). The V and J ends lost 4 bases and 4 bases, in that order; junction bases with no gene match: 9. CDR3 region: CASSTHLQGAYGYTF. The CDR3 nucleotides are TGTGCCAGCAGCACCCATTTGCAGGGGGCCTATGGCTACACCTTC.

This rearrangement joins TRBV6-5 to TRBJ1-2; no firm D call. The V gene lost 6 bases and the J gene lost 5 bases, with 16 bases spanning the gap. Germline V CDR1 and CDR2: MNHEY, SVGAGI. This CDR3 contains 14 residues. Here the CDR3 DNA reads TGTGCCAGCAGCCGTGTTTTGGGAGCGTATGGCTACACCTTC. Protein: CASSRVLGAYGYTF.

This clone has just one count. The rearrangement links TRBV10-3 to TRBJ2-3, with 13 bases that match TRBD2. This CDR3 region has 15 residues. V shed 4 bases and J 7 bases; nucleotides not matched to a gene: 5. Germline CDR1 and CDR2: ENHRY and SYGVKD. The chain's CDR3 is CAISGGLAGMYTQYF. CDR3 in DNA: TGTGCCATCAGTGGGGGACTAGCGGGGATGTATACGCAGTATTTT.

This sequence joins TRBV5-6 and TRBJ1-3; D is unclear. Trimming left V 0 bases short and J 7 bases short, with 11 bases between. Germline V lookup: CDR1 SGHDT, CDR2 YYEEEE. The CDR3 runs 14 residues. The CDR3 DNA is TGTGCCAGCAGCTTGGACGTAGTGGGGAACACCATATATTTT. This translates into CASSLDVVGNTIYF. Full variable domain (missing parts from reference TRBV5-6 and TRBJ1-3): DAGVTQSPTHLIKTRGQQVTLRCSPKSGHDTVSWYQQALGQGPQFIFQYYEEEERQRGNFPDRFSGHQFPNYSSELNVNALLLGDSALYLCASSLDVVGNTIYFGEGSWLTVV.

The V gene is TRBV5-6, the J gene TRBJ1-6, with 10 bases lining up with TRBD1. V shed 5 bases and J 8 bases; nucleotides not matched to a gene: 4. The germline V gene encodes CDR1 SGHDT and CDR2 YYEEEE. The CDR3 is made up of 14 amino acids. DNA of the CDR3: TGTGCCAGCAGACCGACAGGGGGCGATTCACCCCTCCACTTT. This translates into CASRPTGGDSPLHF.

This chain links TRBV6-5 with TRBJ1-2, with D maybe TRBD1 (6 bases). CDR1 and CDR2 (germline): MNHEY, SVGAGI. V dropped 7 bases and J dropped 4 bases, with 16 bases sitting between them. CDR3 length: 14 amino acids. The DNA for the CDR3 is TGTGCCAGCACCCAGGGGAACAGGGTCTATGGCTACACCTTC. The encoded protein is CASTQGNRVYGYTF.

The chain couples TRBV19 to TRBJ2-5; D not resolved. The V end was cut by 3 bases, the J end by 1 base, with 12 bases between. Germline CDR1 and CDR2: LNHDA and SQIVND (reference sequence). This CDR3 has 15 amino acids. CDR3 region: CASSMRRLTQETQYF. DNA of the CDR3: TGTGCCAGTAGTATGAGGCGGTTAACCCAAGAGACCCAGTACTTC.

The chain's CDR3 is CASSLSGQQNLSGNTIYF. The DNA of the CDR3 is TGTGCCAGTAGTTTGTCCGGACAGCAGAATCTATCTGGAAACACCATATATTTT. This chain joins TRBV19 and TRBJ1-3, with D perhaps matching TRBD1 (6 bases). V was shortened by 5 bases and J by 1 base, with 21 bases between the two germline ends. The germline gives CDR1 LNHDA, CDR2 SQIVND (reference sequence). This CDR3 is 18 amino acids long.

The gene calls are TRBV5-4 and TRBJ1-4, with unresolved D. This CDR3 spans 16 amino acids. Trimming pared 0 bases from V and 0 bases from J, leaving 9 bases between. Germline CDR1 reads SGHNT; CDR2 reads YYREEE (reference sequence). In nucleotides, the CDR3 is TGTGCCAGCAGCTTGGACGGGCCATCAACTAATGAAAAACTGTTTTTT. This gives the protein CASSLDGPSTNEKLFF.

The genes are TRBV9 and TRBJ1-1; D call uncertain. This CDR3 is 13 amino acids long. Trimming removed 0 bases at V and 5 bases at J, with 8 bases between. Germline lookup yields CDR1 SGDLS and CDR2 YYNGEE. CDR3 amino acids: CASSVGGRTEAFF. CDR3 sequence (DNA): TGTGCCAGCAGCGTAGGGGGTCGTACTGAAGCTTTCTTT.

V and J are TRBV19 and TRBJ1-1; D not resolved. The CDR3 is 14 residues long. Trimming left V 5 bases short and J 0 bases short, with 10 bases between. Germline assignment: CDR1 LNHDA and CDR2 SQIVND (reference sequence). In DNA, the CDR3 is TGTGCCAGTAGTTTGGCAAGGGTGAACACTGAAGCTTTCTTT. This codes for CASSLARVNTEAFF.

The chain is built from TRBV11-2 and TRBJ2-7, with D perhaps TRBD2 (6 bases). The V and J ends lost 3 bases and 1 base respectively, with 13 bases between them. Germline CDR1 and CDR2: SGHAT and FQNNGV. The CDR3 loop spans 15 amino acids. The CDR3 DNA reads TGTGCCAGCAGCTTTTCGGGGGTTCGGTCCTACGAGCAGTACTTC. Its protein product is CASSFSGVRSYEQYF.

The chain is built from TRBV5-6 and TRBJ2-5; D not certain. The CDR3 is 14 residues long. Deletions cut 3 bases from V and 5 bases from J, with 14 bases between. Germline V CDR1 and CDR2: SGHDT, YYEEEE. The CDR3 DNA follows: TGTGCCAGCAGCTACTGGGGTCAATGGGAGACCCAGTACTTC. It translates to CASSYWGQWETQYF. The complete variable domain, with remaining parts taken from reference TRBV5-6 and TRBJ2-5, reads DAGVTQSPTHLIKTRGQQVTLRCSPKSGHDTVSWYQQALGQGPQFIFQYYEEEERQRGNFPDRFSGHQFPNYSSELNVNALLLGDSALYLCASSYWGQWETQYFGPGTRLLVL.

V gene TRBV5-8 combines with J gene TRBJ1-2; 7 bases match TRBD1. V lost 1 base and J lost 5; bases outside the gene matches: 14. This CDR3 region has 17 residues. Germline loops: CDR1 SGHTS, CDR2 YDEGEE. CDR3 loop: CASSLPQGGEPLYGYTF. Here the CDR3 DNA reads TGTGCCAGCAGCTTGCCCCAAGGGGGCGAGCCCCTATATGGCTACACCTTC.

J is TRBJ2-3 and V is TRBV19; D is unresolved. Trimming stripped 3 bases from V and 5 bases from J, with 9 bases between. CDR1 and CDR2 from the germline V gene are LNHDA and SQIVND (reference sequence). This CDR3 spans 13 amino acids. The CDR3 loop is CASSIKVEDTQYF. The CDR3 nucleotides read TGTGCCAGTAGTATCAAGGTTGAAGATACGCAGTATTTT.

The rearrangement uses TRBV4-2 and TRBJ2-3; perhaps TRBD2 as D (5 bases). The CDR3 has 18 residues. Trimming stripped 1 base from V and 7 bases from J, with 24 bases between. Germline V gene sequence: CDR1 LGHNA, CDR2 YNFKEQ. Here the CDR3 DNA reads TGTGCCAGCAGCCAAGGCCCGCTGGCGGCGGCCGGGGAGAATACGCAGTATTTT. As protein: CASSQGPLAAAGENTQYF.

The rearrangement joins TRBV7-9 to TRBJ2-4, with TRBD1 matching 9 bases. V gave up 4 bases and J gave up 5 bases; unmatched junction bases: 3. From germline, CDR1 is SEHNR and CDR2 FQNEAQ (reference sequence). This CDR3 has 14 amino acids. Here the CDR3 reads CASSWGQGQNIQYF. CDR3 DNA sequence: TGTGCCAGCAGCTGGGGACAGGGTCAAAACATTCAGTACTTC.